The entry below gives a single T cell receptor (beta chain) sequence along with its context. What it recognizes is unknown. The data were taken from a study of cytomegalovirus exposure and HLA in healthy donors. For the study at large: In a later analysis, it was reported that the 120 validation repertoires had been produced on the same platform as the 600 to 850 repertoires belonging to the first cohort. Study-level results: For cytomegalovirus status, the classifier reportedly gave diagnoses with high specificity and sensitivity.

Repertoires were generated with immunoSEQ multiplex PCR, while TCRdb's copy carries only in-frame clones and drops some. The table lists about 130,000 clones, around 90% of them singletons. The source of this sequence is a woman aged 25 to 39 in good health and CMV-seropositive. The source material was PBMCs.

CDR3 nucleotide sequence: TGTGCCAGCAGCTCGGGGAATACTGAAGCTTTCTTT. It yields the protein CASSSGNTEAFF. The chain couples TRBV11-2 to TRBJ1-1; D call uncertain. CDR3 length: 12 amino acids. V was trimmed by 4 bases and J by 5 bases, leaving 8 bases between them. Germline V gene lookup returns CDR1 SGHAT and CDR2 FQNNGV.